Below are 23 T cell receptor beta chains sequenced from a single sample in a study of blood T cell repertoires in COVID-19 (dated by TCRdb to 2018 to 2021). Library preparation used the immunoSEQ multiplex PCR assay. TCRdb limited this immuneACCESS table to in-frame rearrangements with V and J called. A share of clones is missing; checked studies link under half to unresolved V genes, and the rest is unexplained. This sample has 200,000 to 250,000 clones in its table, and just under 90% of those were observed once. The ten biggest clones cover roughly 2.7% of the sample. Source material: peripheral blood. The receptors originated from a man aged 25 to 40 with COVID-19, enrolled during active disease.

The gene calls are TRBV19 and TRBJ2-7; 16 positions match TRBD2. CDR3 length: 18 amino acids. Germline V gives CDR1 LNHDA, CDR2 SQIVND (reference sequence). Trimming took 1 base from V and 3 from J; bases not matched to a gene: 6. The CDR3 region is CASSIVGTSGGAIYEQYF. CDR3 bases: TGTGCCAGTAGTATAGTCGGGACTAGCGGGGGGGCGATCTACGAGCAGTACTTC.

The chain has TRBV28 and TRBJ2-3; 8 positions match TRBD1. Looked up from germline, CDR1 is MDHEN and CDR2 is SYDVKM. CDR3 length: 15 residues. The V segment lost 4 bases and the J segment 4 bases; nucleotides outside the gene matches: 7. CDR3 protein: CASSWSEGQADTQYF. CDR3 DNA sequence: TGTGCCAGCAGTTGGTCCGAGGGACAGGCAGATACGCAGTATTTT.

The V call is TRBV7-3, the J call TRBJ1-2, with D tentatively TRBD1 (6 bases). V shed 4 bases and J shed 1 base, with 10 bases lying between them. The CDR3 has 14 amino acids. Per germline, CDR1 SGHTA and CDR2 FQGTGA. The CDR3 DNA sequence: TGTGCCAGCAGCTATTCGGACAGTAACTATGGCTACACCTTC. Translated: CASSYSDSNYGYTF.

V gene TRBV19 combines with J gene TRBJ1-2; the match to TRBD1 covers 7 bases. Germline V gene lookup returns CDR1 LNHDA and CDR2 SQIVND (reference sequence). The CDR3 loop spans 14 amino acids. J gave up 3 bases and V 4 bases, and 5 bases lay outside the gene matches. For the CDR3, the DNA is TGTGCCAGTAGTAGCCGACAGGGCTACTATGGCTACACCTTC. Translating gives CASSSRQGYYGYTF.

The genes are TRBV11-2 and TRBJ2-4, with D perhaps matching TRBD1 (7 bases). V was cut by 6 bases and J by 6 bases, with 12 bases left in between. Germline lookup yields CDR1 SGHAT and CDR2 FQNNGV. The CDR3 contains 13 residues. For the CDR3, the DNA is TGTGCCAGCAGAGCAGGGGGGTTAAACATTCAGTACTTC. Its translation is CASRAGGLNIQYF.

The gene calls are TRBV9 and TRBJ2-7; tentatively, D is TRBD1 (6 bases). Germline loops: CDR1 SGDLS, CDR2 YYNGEE. Trimming cost V 4 bases and J 0 bases, with 17 bases left between them. CDR3 length: 16 amino acids. The DNA of the CDR3 is TGTGCCAGCAGCCCCCCAGGGGCCTCCTTCTCCTACGAGCAGTACTTC. Protein: CASSPPGASFSYEQYF.

This clone turned up a few times. The genes are TRBV6-4 and TRBJ2-3; TRBD2 might be the D (6 bases). Germline values: CDR1 MRHNA, CDR2 SNTAGT. This CDR3 comprises 14 residues. The V end lost 6 bases, the J end lost 0 bases, and 10 bases lay between the germline ends. The CDR3 nucleotides are TGTGCCAGCAGCAGAGGGACTAGCACAGATACGCAGTATTTT. Translating gives CASSRGTSTDTQYF.

The chain recombines TRBV28 with TRBJ2-3, with D unresolved. This CDR3 is built from 13 residues. With 2 bases removed from V and 5 bases from J, the gap between germline ends came to 8 bases. From germline, CDR1 is MDHEN and CDR2 SYDVKM. The CDR3 region is CASSLVRGDTQYF. The DNA of the CDR3 is TGTGCCAGCAGTTTAGTACGAGGAGATACGCAGTATTTT.

This clone was observed a single time. The J gene is TRBJ1-1, the V gene TRBV7-9; maybe TRBD1 (6 bases). The CDR3 sequence is 15 residues long. The germline V gene encodes CDR1 SEHNR and CDR2 FQNEAQ (reference sequence). Trimming took off 1 base at V and 3 bases at J, with 12 bases between the two ends. This CDR3 reads CASSLEGGLYTEAFF. The CDR3 nucleotides are TGTGCCAGCAGCTTAGAGGGGGGGTTGTACACTGAAGCTTTCTTT.

V gene TRBV6-5 combines with J gene TRBJ1-1, with D unresolved. CDR3 length: 15 amino acids. The germline CDR1 and CDR2 sequences are MNHEY and SVGAGI. V was shortened by 2 bases and J by 4 bases, with 14 bases between the two germline ends. The DNA for the CDR3 is TGTGCCAGCAGTTACAGGAGTCTGGTTAGCACTGAAGCTTTCTTT. Its translation: CASSYRSLVSTEAFF.

The chain links TRBV18 to TRBJ1-2; 7 bases align to TRBD1. CDR1 is KGHSH and CDR2 is LQKENI in the germline V gene. Trimming took 3 bases from V and 3 from J; bases not matched to a gene: 7. The CDR3 runs 15 residues. CDR3 in amino acids: CASSPRQGPDYGYTF. Written as DNA, the CDR3 is TGTGCCAGCTCACCCCGACAGGGTCCGGACTATGGCTACACCTTC.

This chain joins TRBV19 and TRBJ1-2, with D perhaps TRBD1 (5 bases). This CDR3 is 14 amino acids long. Trimming left V 7 bases short and J 4 bases short, with 16 bases between. The germline V gene has CDR1 LNHDA and CDR2 SQIVND (reference sequence). The CDR3 DNA reads TGTGCCAGTATAGACAGCACCCTCTCCTATGGCTACACCTTC. Its protein is CASIDSTLSYGYTF.

V gene TRBV7-9 combines with J gene TRBJ1-5, with D perhaps matching TRBD1 (6 bases). Germline V gene data show CDR1 as SEHNR and CDR2 as FQNEAQ (reference sequence). CDR3 length: 15 amino acids. V dropped 4 bases and J dropped 0 bases, with 10 bases sitting between them. The CDR3 region has the DNA TGTGCCAGCAGCTCGGACAGTTTTAGCAATCAGCCCCAGCATTTT. Its protein is CASSSDSFSNQPQHF.

This chain joins TRBV6-5 and TRBJ1-1, with 9 bases identical to TRBD1. Germline V lookup: CDR1 MNHEY, CDR2 SVGAGI. This CDR3 contains 15 residues. J gave up 6 bases and V 0 bases, and 5 bases lay outside the gene matches. The CDR3 sequence: CASSYSGTGKPEAFF. CDR3 bases: TGTGCCAGCAGTTACTCCGGGACAGGGAAGCCTGAAGCTTTCTTT.

As to this clone: The limits of the CDR3 on the DNA are not certain, so only TCRdb's listed CDR3 is given. This chain links TRBV7-2 with TRBJ2-5; the listed D gene, TRBD1, was not tested against the DNA. Germline V lookup: CDR1 SGHTA, CDR2 FQGNSA. 16 amino acids form the CDR3, both terminal residues included. This CDR3 reads CASSPQVSLIQETQYF.

This clone showed up just a few times. This chain links TRBV5-1 with TRBJ1-1; a possible D gene is TRBD1 (5 bases). V dropped 0 bases and J dropped 1 base, with 13 bases sitting between them. Germline V lookup: CDR1 SGHRS, CDR2 YFSETQ. This CDR3 contains 16 residues. CDR3 residues: CASSLAPLGQNTEAFF. Written as DNA, the CDR3 is TGCGCCAGCAGCTTGGCCCCCCTCGGACAGAACACTGAAGCTTTCTTT.

This sequence joins TRBV6-5 and TRBJ1-2; D may be TRBD1 (5 bases). V lost 0 bases, J lost 4 bases, and 15 bases lay in between. This CDR3 spans 16 amino acids. Germline lookup yields CDR1 MNHEY and CDR2 SVGAGI. The CDR3 reads CASSYSISGLFYGYTF. CDR3 nucleotides: TGTGCCAGCAGTTACTCGATCTCGGGACTTTTCTATGGCTACACCTTC.

This clone was counted between two and nine times. V and J are TRBV3-1 (or the pseudogene TRBV3-2) and TRBJ2-1; 8 nucleotides agree with TRBD2. V trimming: 2 bases; J trimming: 8 bases; junction bases outside the gene matches: 8. The length of the CDR3 is 15 residues. CDR1 is LGHDT, CDR2 YNNKEL, per germline (reference sequence). The CDR3 nucleotides are TGTGCCAGCAGCCAATCCGGGACTAGGGTAGATGAGCAGTTCTTC. It codes for CASSQSGTRVDEQFF.

The chain uses TRBV6-2 or TRBV6-3 and TRBJ1-5; 9 positions agree with TRBD1. The V gene end was trimmed by 4 bases and the J gene end by 5 bases; junction bases not matched to a gene: 9. Germline V gene sequence: CDR1 MNHEY, CDR2 SVGEGT. The CDR3 is made up of 16 amino acids. CDR3 nucleotides: TGTGCCAGCAGTTGGGACAGGGTAAATGTTTATCAGCCCCAGCATTTT. Its protein product is CASSWDRVNVYQPQHF.

This chain links TRBV19 with TRBJ2-7; 10 bases are a match to TRBD1. Germline-derived CDR1 and CDR2 are LNHDA and SQIVND (reference sequence). This CDR3 comprises 13 residues. V dropped 8 bases and J dropped 3; count of bases not matched to a gene: 4. Here the CDR3 reads CASPGQGIYEQYF. In DNA form, the CDR3 reads TGTGCCAGTCCGGGACAGGGGATCTACGAGCAGTACTTC.

A remark on this clone: Within the sample, other DNA sequences also encode this same CDR3. The chain joins TRBV18 to TRBJ1-1; TRBD1 might be the D (5 bases). The V gene lost 2 bases and the J gene lost 0 bases, with 7 bases spanning the gap. The germline gives CDR1 KGHSH, CDR2 LQKENI. The CDR3 spans 14 residues. CDR3 DNA sequence: TGTGCCAGCTCACCATCAGGGATGAACACTGAAGCTTTCTTT. This encodes CASSPSGMNTEAFF.

CDR3 loop: CASSLTGYSSYEQYF. CDR3 in DNA: TGTGCCAGCAGTTTAACAGGGTATAGCTCCTACGAGCAGTACTTC. The chain recombines TRBV6-5 with TRBJ2-7; weak D call: TRBD1 (6 bases). Trimming shortened V by 4 bases and J by 0 bases, and 13 bases separated the two germline ends. The CDR3 sequence is 15 residues long. The germline CDR1 and CDR2 sequences are MNHEY and SVGAGI.

The rearrangement joins TRBV7-9 to TRBJ2-3; weak D call: TRBD2 (6 bases). With 0 bases removed from V and 5 bases from J, the gap between germline ends came to 12 bases. The germline V gene encodes CDR1 SEHNR and CDR2 FQNEAQ (reference sequence). The CDR3 is 15 amino acids. The CDR3 nucleotides read TGTGCCAGCAGCTTAGCGGGGAGGACGGTAGATACGCAGTATTTT. It codes for CASSLAGRTVDTQYF.